This passage covers 14 T cell receptor beta chains from one sample sequenced in a study of cytomegalovirus exposure and HLA in healthy donors. Vbeta (60) and Jbeta (13) primers were used in the PCR. Profiled with immunoSEQ multiplex PCR; TCRdb holds only in-frame clones, not every one. The sample includes some 190,000 clones, about four fifths of them seen just once. Sequenced material: PBMCs. The receptors come from a female donor in good health and CMV-seronegative.

This rearrangement joins TRBV2 to TRBJ2-3, with 9 nucleotides matching TRBD1. The CDR3 is made up of 15 amino acids. Germline trimming cut 5 bases from V and 0 bases from J; bases unmatched to any gene: 3. In germline, CDR1 is SNHLY, CDR2 FYNNEI. The DNA of the CDR3 is TGTGCCAGCAGTACAGGGGGCACTAGCACAGATACGCAGTATTTT. Its translation: CASSTGGTSTDTQYF.

This clone has only one observation. In DNA form, the CDR3 reads TGTGCCAGCAGCCCAGGGCTGTCCCTTTGGAACACTGAAGCTTTCTTT. This gives the protein CASSPGLSLWNTEAFF. This chain connects TRBV7-9 to TRBJ1-1; D may be TRBD1 (5 bases). The CDR3 covers 16 residues. V dropped 5 bases and J dropped 1 base, with 17 bases sitting between them. Germline assignment: CDR1 SEHNR and CDR2 FQNEAQ (reference sequence).

The gene calls are TRBV5-1 and TRBJ1-6, with D perhaps matching TRBD1 (5 bases). V lost 0 bases and J 7 bases, leaving 11 bases between the germline ends. The CDR3 covers 15 residues. Germline loops: CDR1 SGHRS, CDR2 YFSETQ. CDR3: CASSLGVPGNSPLHF. The DNA of the CDR3 is TGCGCCAGCAGCTTGGGGGTACCAGGGAATTCACCCCTCCACTTT.

This chain connects TRBV9 to TRBJ2-1; a possible D gene is TRBD2 (7 bases). V was clipped by 4 bases and J by 9 bases, with 17 bases between them. CDR3 length: 14 residues. The germline V gene encodes CDR1 SGDLS and CDR2 YYNGEE. CDR3 in DNA: TGTGCCAGCAGCTCAGAGGGGGGGCCTATTGAGCAGTTCTTC. Its translation is CASSSEGGPIEQFF.

The chain joins TRBV5-4 to TRBJ2-1; 8 bases agree with TRBD2. The CDR3 spans 15 residues. CDR1 and CDR2 (germline): SGHNT, YYREEE (reference sequence). The V segment lost 3 bases and the J segment 5 bases; nucleotides outside the gene matches: 7. The CDR3, as DNA: TGTGCCAGCAGCTCGGGGGGGAGGCCAGACAATGAGCAGTTCTTC. This translates into CASSSGGRPDNEQFF.

This chain uses TRBV5-3 with TRBJ1-3; D is undetermined. TRBV5-3 is flagged as an ORF with uncertain function. V lost 2 bases to trimming and J lost 0 bases, with 15 bases between them. The CDR3 runs to 17 residues. Written as DNA, the CDR3 is TGTGCCAGAAGCTTTAATATGCCGCCGAGCTCTGGAAACACCATATATTTT. It yields the protein CARSFNMPPSSGNTIYF.

The rearrangement links TRBV6-1 to TRBJ2-3; TRBD1 matches 9 bases. J gave up 2 bases and V 3 bases, and 6 bases lay outside the gene matches. The CDR3 sequence is 16 residues long. Per germline, CDR1 MNHNS and CDR2 SASEGT. CDR3 nucleotide sequence: TGTGCCAGCAGTGAGCCGACAGGGGGTATCACAGATACGCAGTATTTT. Its protein product is CASSEPTGGITDTQYF.

Only a few counts were recorded for this clone. The chain has TRBV5-5 and TRBJ1-1, with D perhaps matching TRBD1 (6 bases). The CDR3 has 13 residues. Germline CDR1 reads SGHKS; CDR2 reads YYEKEE (reference sequence). Trimming took off 4 bases at V and 4 bases at J, with 11 bases between the two ends. CDR3 coding DNA: TGTGCCAGCAGCCGACAGGCGGGCACTGAAGCTTTCTTT. As protein: CASSRQAGTEAFF.

The chain recombines TRBV28 with TRBJ2-7, with 10 bases that match TRBD1. J gave up 4 bases and V 5 bases, and 11 bases lay outside the gene matches. Germline V gene data show CDR1 as MDHEN and CDR2 as SYDVKM. The CDR3 runs to 16 residues. This chain's CDR3 is CASSPFRDRGMYEQYF. CDR3 bases: TGTGCCAGCAGTCCATTCCGGGACAGGGGCATGTACGAGCAGTACTTC.

Of note for this clone: One end of the junction fails to match germline, which may point to a read error. This chain uses TRBV7-9 with TRBJ2-7, with 9 bases aligning to TRBD2. CDR3 size: 15 residues. Germline V gives CDR1 SEHNR, CDR2 FQNEAQ (reference sequence). The chain's CDR3 is CSSLYTGTSPYEQYF. In DNA, the CDR3 is TGTTCCAGCCTCTATACCGGGACTAGCCCATACGAGCAGTACTTC.

For the CDR3, the DNA is TGTGCCAGCAGCAAAGCAGGGGGCAAGTACGAGCAGTACTTC. Translation gives CASSKAGGKYEQYF. The V and J genes are TRBV21-1 and TRBJ2-7; TRBD1, the D gene given by the table, was not confirmed from the DNA. TRBV21-1 is classified as a pseudogene. CDR3 length: 14 amino acids.

V and J are TRBV5-4 and TRBJ2-5; 12 nucleotides agree with TRBD2. CDR1 SGHNT and CDR2 YYREEE come from the germline V gene (reference sequence). This CDR3 region has 15 residues. Trimming removed 4 bases from V and 11 bases from J; junction bases left unmatched: 12. The chain's CDR3 is CASSPELAGGWEQYF. CDR3 bases: TGTGCCAGCAGCCCCGAACTAGCGGGAGGTTGGGAGCAGTACTTC.

In its sample, this clone was seen a few times. The chain carries TRBV5-1 and TRBJ1-4; weak D call: TRBD1 (5 bases). Per the germline V gene, CDR1 is SGHRS and CDR2 is YFSETQ. Trimming took 1 base from V and 2 from J, leaving 9 bases between them. This CDR3 contains 15 residues. CDR3 sequence (DNA): TGCGCCAGCAGCTTGTTCGGACATACTAATGAAAAACTGTTTTTT. It translates to CASSLFGHTNEKLFF.

The rearrangement links TRBV13 to TRBJ1-1; no clear D. Germline CDR1 PRHDT, CDR2 FYEKMQ (reference sequence). Trimming took 2 bases from V and 5 from J, leaving 15 bases between them. CDR3 length: 15 residues. The CDR3 spells CASSLRSRVRTEAFF. CDR3 DNA sequence: TGTGCCAGCAGCTTAAGGTCCCGGGTTCGGACTGAAGCTTTCTTT.